Below, 15 T cell receptor beta chains from the same sample are listed, as sequenced in a study of T cell responses to AZD1222 COVID-19 vaccine. Profiled with immunoSEQ multiplex PCR; TCRdb holds only in-frame clones, not every one. The sample yields tens of thousands of clones, approximately 89% seen once. The sample consisted of peripheral blood, taken 28 days after the second AZD1222 dose. Receptors were obtained from an adult who received the AZD1222 COVID-19 vaccine.

V gene TRBV6-5 combines with J gene TRBJ2-3; possibly TRBD1 or TRBD2 for D (5 bases each). The CDR3 extends over 14 amino acids. Germline CDR1 MNHEY, CDR2 SVGAGI. V gave up 1 base and J gave up 4 bases, with 9 bases separating them. This CDR3 reads CASSYWDGADTQYF. The CDR3 DNA reads TGTGCCAGCAGTTACTGGGACGGCGCAGATACGCAGTATTTT.

The V gene is TRBV5-5, the J gene TRBJ2-6; D gene ambiguous. Germline CDR1 and CDR2: SGHKS and YYEKEE (reference sequence). The V and J ends lost 0 bases and 0 bases respectively, with 4 bases between them. The CDR3 is 15 residues long. For the CDR3, the DNA is TGTGCCAGCAGCTTGGACAGCTCTGGGGCCAACGTCCTGACTTTC. Translated: CASSLDSSGANVLTF.

This rearrangement joins TRBV4-2 to TRBJ1-4, with a possible D match to TRBD1 (6 bases). Germline lookup yields CDR1 LGHNA and CDR2 YNFKEQ. The length of the CDR3 is 16 residues. Trimming removed 0 bases at V and 16 bases at J, with 24 bases between. The CDR3 protein is CASSQDLGQGAPAPFF. The CDR3 bases are TGTGCCAGCAGCCAAGATCTGGGACAAGGGGCCCCTGCCCCGTTTTTT.

The rearrangement links TRBV6-2 or TRBV6-3 to TRBJ2-7; 11 nucleotides agree with TRBD2. The germline V gene encodes CDR1 MNHEY and CDR2 SVGEGT. V lost 5 bases and J lost 2; bases outside the gene matches: 5. This CDR3 comprises 15 residues. The CDR3 is CASSRTSGQAYEQYF. CDR3 nucleotides: TGTGCCAGCAGTAGGACTAGCGGGCAAGCCTACGAGCAGTACTTC.

V usage is TRBV27 and J usage is TRBJ2-7; maybe TRBD2 (6 bases). In germline, CDR1 is MNHEY, CDR2 SMNVEV (reference sequence). CDR3 size: 15 residues. Trimming left V 2 bases short and J 3 bases short, with 14 bases between. The CDR3 sequence is CASSLIGGIRYEQYF. The CDR3 region has the DNA TGTGCCAGCAGTTTAATCGGGGGAATTCGCTACGAGCAGTACTTC.

J is TRBJ2-1 and V is TRBV5-4; D remains unclear. Germline assignment: CDR1 SGHNT and CDR2 YYREEE (reference sequence). This CDR3 spans 13 amino acids. Trimming cost V 2 bases and J 9 bases, with 12 bases left between them. The CDR3 spells CASSFEVGGEQFF. DNA of the CDR3: TGTGCCAGCAGCTTTGAGGTAGGCGGTGAGCAGTTCTTC. Based on the CDR3 plus reference TRBV5-4 and TRBJ2-1, the full variable domain is ETGVTQSPTHLIKTRGQQVTLRCSSQSGHNTVSWYQQALGQGPQFIFQYYREEENGRGNFPPRFSGLQFPNYSSELNVNALELDDSALYLCASSFEVGGEQFFGPGTRLTVL.

The rearrangement joins TRBV7-9 to TRBJ2-7, with 14 bases aligning to TRBD2. There are 15 residues in the CDR3. Germline trimming cut 3 bases from V and 6 bases from J; bases unmatched to any gene: 4. The germline V gene encodes CDR1 SEHNR and CDR2 FQNEAQ (reference sequence). For the CDR3, the DNA is TGTGCCAGCAGCTTGGGACTAGCGGGAGTTGGCGAGCAGTACTTC. Translated, it gives CASSLGLAGVGEQYF.

CDR3 protein: CASSKGTSGSTPYEQYF. In nucleotides, the CDR3 is TGTGCCAGCAGCAAAGGGACTAGCGGGAGTACCCCCTACGAGCAGTACTTC. The rearrangement uses TRBV5-6 and TRBJ2-7; 14 bases are a match to TRBD2. This CDR3 comprises 17 residues. The V gene end was trimmed by 4 bases and the J gene end by 2 bases; junction bases not matched to a gene: 8. CDR1 and CDR2 (germline): SGHDT, YYEEEE.

The chain recombines TRBV5-1 with TRBJ2-6; D might be TRBD2 (7 bases). Deletions cut 4 bases from V and 8 bases from J, with 16 bases between. The CDR3 consists of 15 residues. Germline values: CDR1 SGHRS, CDR2 YFSETQ. The CDR3 DNA reads TGCGCCAGCAGCATGGGACAACTAGCGACCAACGTCCTGACTTTC. Its protein product is CASSMGQLATNVLTF.

J is TRBJ2-7 and V is TRBV14, with TRBD1 as a possible D gene (6 bases). Germline CDR1 reads SGHDN; CDR2 reads FVKESK. The germline V and J ends were trimmed by 4 bases and 7 bases, with 17 bases remaining between them. The CDR3 covers 14 residues. CDR3 in amino acids: CASSPPGARWEQYF. The CDR3 nucleotides are TGTGCCAGCAGCCCGCCAGGGGCCCGATGGGAGCAGTACTTC.

The chain links TRBV6-1 to TRBJ1-1; D not resolved. CDR3 length: 14 amino acids. Trimming took 1 base from V and 1 from J, leaving 7 bases between them. The germline gives CDR1 MNHNS, CDR2 SASEGT. The DNA for the CDR3 is TGTGCCAGCAGTGAAGGGGCATGGAACACTGAAGCTTTCTTT. It specifies CASSEGAWNTEAFF.

This clone was observed a few times. V and J are TRBV2 and TRBJ2-7; possibly TRBD1 or TRBD2 for D (5 bases each). The CDR3 consists of 13 residues. The germline V gene has CDR1 SNHLY and CDR2 FYNNEI. Trimming left V 6 bases short and J 7 bases short, with 16 bases between. CDR3 nucleotides: TGTGCCAGCAGCCCGGGACCACTACTGGAGCAGTACTTC. Protein sequence: CASSPGPLLEQYF.

J is TRBJ1-1 and V is TRBV19; 8 bases are shared with TRBD1. Germline lookup yields CDR1 LNHDA and CDR2 SQIVND (reference sequence). CDR3 size: 15 residues. Trimming took 0 bases from V and 4 from J; bases not matched to a gene: 4. The CDR3 spells CASSIDTGGATEAFF. As DNA, the CDR3 is TGTGCCAGTAGTATAGATACAGGGGGTGCCACTGAAGCTTTCTTT.

The chain combines TRBV15 with TRBJ2-3; 10 bases are a match to TRBD2. The CDR3 covers 18 residues. V lost 1 base, J lost 6 bases, and 13 bases stayed unmatched. CDR1 LNHNV and CDR2 YYDKDF come from the germline V gene (reference sequence). The CDR3 sequence is CATSRGRTSGITPDTQYF. The CDR3 bases are TGTGCCACCAGCAGAGGTAGAACTAGCGGGATAACCCCCGATACGCAGTATTTT.

The gene calls are TRBV6-2 or TRBV6-3 and TRBJ2-5; D is perhaps TRBD1 or TRBD2 (5 bases each). Germline V CDR1 and CDR2: MNHEY, SVGEGT. The CDR3 is made up of 14 amino acids. The germline V and J ends were trimmed by 2 bases and 5 bases, with 12 bases remaining between them. The CDR3 loop reads CASSYARGGETQYF. The DNA of the CDR3 is TGTGCCAGCAGTTACGCGAGGGGCGGGGAGACCCAGTACTTC.